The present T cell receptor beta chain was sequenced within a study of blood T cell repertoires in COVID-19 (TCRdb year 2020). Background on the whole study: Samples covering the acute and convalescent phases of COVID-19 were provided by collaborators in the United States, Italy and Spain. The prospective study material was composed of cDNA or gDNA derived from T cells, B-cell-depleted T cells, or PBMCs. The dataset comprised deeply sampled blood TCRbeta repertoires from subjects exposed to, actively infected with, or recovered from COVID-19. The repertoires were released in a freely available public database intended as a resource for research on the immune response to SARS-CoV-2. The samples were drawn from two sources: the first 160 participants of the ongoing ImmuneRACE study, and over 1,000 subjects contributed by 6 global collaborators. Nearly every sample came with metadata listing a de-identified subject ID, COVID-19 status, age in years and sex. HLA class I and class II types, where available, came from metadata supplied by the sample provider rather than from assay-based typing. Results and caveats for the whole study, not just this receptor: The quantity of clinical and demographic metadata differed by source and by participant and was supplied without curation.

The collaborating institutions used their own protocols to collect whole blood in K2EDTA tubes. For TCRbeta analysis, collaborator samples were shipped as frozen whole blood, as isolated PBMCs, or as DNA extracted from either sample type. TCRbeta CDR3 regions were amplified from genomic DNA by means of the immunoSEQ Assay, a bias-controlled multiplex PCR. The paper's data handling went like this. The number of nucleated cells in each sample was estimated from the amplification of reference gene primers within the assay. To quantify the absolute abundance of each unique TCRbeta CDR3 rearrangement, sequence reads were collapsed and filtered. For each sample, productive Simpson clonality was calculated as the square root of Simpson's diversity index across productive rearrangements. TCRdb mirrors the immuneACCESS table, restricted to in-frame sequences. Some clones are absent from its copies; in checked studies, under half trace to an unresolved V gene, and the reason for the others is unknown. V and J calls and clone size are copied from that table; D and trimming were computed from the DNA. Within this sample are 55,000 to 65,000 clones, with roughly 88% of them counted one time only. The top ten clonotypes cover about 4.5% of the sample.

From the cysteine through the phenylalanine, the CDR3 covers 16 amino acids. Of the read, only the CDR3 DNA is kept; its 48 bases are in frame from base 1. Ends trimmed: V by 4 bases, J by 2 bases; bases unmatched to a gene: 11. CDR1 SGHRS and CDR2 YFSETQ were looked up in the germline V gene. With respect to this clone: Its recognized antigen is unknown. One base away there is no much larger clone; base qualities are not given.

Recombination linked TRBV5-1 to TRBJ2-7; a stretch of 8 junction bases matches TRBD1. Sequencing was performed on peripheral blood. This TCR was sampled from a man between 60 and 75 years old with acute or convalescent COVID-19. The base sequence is TGCGCCAGCAGCAGCTACAGGGGGGCTGACCCCTACGAGCAGTACTTC. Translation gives CASSSYRGADPYEQYF. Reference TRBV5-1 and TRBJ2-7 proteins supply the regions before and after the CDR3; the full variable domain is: KAGVTQTPRYLIKTRGQQVTLSCSPISGHRSVSWYQQTPGQGLQFLFEYFSETQRNKGNFPGRFSGRQFSNSRSEMNVSTLELGDSALYLCASSSYRGADPYEQYFGPGTRLTVT.